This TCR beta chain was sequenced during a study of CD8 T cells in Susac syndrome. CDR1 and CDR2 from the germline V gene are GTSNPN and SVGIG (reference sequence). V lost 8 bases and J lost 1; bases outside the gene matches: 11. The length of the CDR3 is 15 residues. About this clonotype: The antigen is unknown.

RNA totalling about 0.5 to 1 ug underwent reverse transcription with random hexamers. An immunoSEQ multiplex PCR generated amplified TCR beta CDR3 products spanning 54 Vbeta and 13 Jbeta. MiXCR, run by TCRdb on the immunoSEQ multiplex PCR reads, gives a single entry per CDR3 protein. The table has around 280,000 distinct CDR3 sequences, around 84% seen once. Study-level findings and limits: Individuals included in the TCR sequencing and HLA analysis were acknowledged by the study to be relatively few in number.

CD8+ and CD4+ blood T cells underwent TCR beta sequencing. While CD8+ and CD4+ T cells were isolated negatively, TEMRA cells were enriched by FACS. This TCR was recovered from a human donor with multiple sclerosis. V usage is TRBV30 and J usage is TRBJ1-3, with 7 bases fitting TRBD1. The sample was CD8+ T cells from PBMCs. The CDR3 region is CAVYGTAFSGNTIYF. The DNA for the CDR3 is TGTGCCGTGTATGGGACAGCCTTTTCTGGAAACACCATATATTTT.